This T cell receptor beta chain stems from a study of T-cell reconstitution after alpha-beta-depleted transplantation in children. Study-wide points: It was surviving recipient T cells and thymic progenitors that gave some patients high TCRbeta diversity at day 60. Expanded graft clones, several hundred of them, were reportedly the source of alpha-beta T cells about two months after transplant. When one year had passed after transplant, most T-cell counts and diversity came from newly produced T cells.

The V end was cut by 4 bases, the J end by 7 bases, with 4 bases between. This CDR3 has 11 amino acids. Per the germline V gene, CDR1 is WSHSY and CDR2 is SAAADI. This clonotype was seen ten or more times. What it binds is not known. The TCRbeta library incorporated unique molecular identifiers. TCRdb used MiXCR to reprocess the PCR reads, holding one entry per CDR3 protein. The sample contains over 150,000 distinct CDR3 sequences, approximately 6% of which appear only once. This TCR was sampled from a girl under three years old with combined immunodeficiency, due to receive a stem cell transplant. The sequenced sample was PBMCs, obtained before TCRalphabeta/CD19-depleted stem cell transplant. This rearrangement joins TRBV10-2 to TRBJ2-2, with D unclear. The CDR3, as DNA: TGCGCCAGCAGTGTTATCGGGGAGCTGTTTTTT. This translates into CASSVIGELFF.